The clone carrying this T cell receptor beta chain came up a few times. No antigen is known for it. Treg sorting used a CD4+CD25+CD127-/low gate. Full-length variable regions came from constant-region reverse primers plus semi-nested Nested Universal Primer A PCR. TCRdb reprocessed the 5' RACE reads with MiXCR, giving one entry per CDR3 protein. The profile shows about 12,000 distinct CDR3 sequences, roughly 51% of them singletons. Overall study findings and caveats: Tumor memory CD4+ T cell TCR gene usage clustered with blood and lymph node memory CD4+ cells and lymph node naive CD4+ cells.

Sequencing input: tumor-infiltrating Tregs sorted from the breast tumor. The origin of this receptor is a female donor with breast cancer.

DNA for the CDR3: TGTGCCAGCAGCTTAGACCCCGTTATGGAGCAGTACTTC. Its translation is CASSLDPVMEQYF. The rearrangement links TRBV11-2 to TRBJ2-7; no firm D call. The V end lost 0 bases, the J end lost 7 bases, and 10 bases lay between the germline ends. The CDR3 length is 13 residues. Per the germline V gene, CDR1 is SGHAT and CDR2 is FQNNGV.